Listed below are T cell receptor beta chains from one sample, sequenced in a study of CD4 T cells in relation to SARS-CoV-2 and coronaviruses. Repertoires were generated with immunoSEQ multiplex PCR, while TCRdb's copy carries only in-frame clones and drops some. Here the sample spans tens of thousands of clones, 74% being singletons. The antigens of these receptors remain unknown. Input material: CD4+ T cells from PBMCs, cultured in vitro. These receptors all stem from a human donor in good health. CDR3s include the opening cysteine and the closing phenylalanine or tryptophan. Each record gives: clone size, V gene, D gene, J gene, CDR3 protein, CDR3 DNA. D genes are given only for firm matches. Size is stated for part of the rows, as once, few or many counts, or as a class when the clone is expanded.

NA	TRBV15	TRBD1	TRBJ1-2	CATSRGGQGESLGYTF	TGTGCCACCAGCAGGGGTGGACAGGGGGAAAGTCTTGGCTACACCTTC
NA	TRBV2	TRBD1	TRBJ1-2	CASPTGGYGYTF	TGTGCCAGCCCGACAGGGGGCTATGGCTACACCTTC
few	TRBV2	NA	TRBJ2-2	CASSGSQTGELFF	TGTGCCAGCAGTGGTAGTCAAACCGGGGAGCTGTTTTTT
NA	TRBV12-3/TRBV12-4	NA	TRBJ1-2	CASRWGSNYGYTF	TGTGCCAGCAGATGGGGAAGTAACTATGGCTACACCTTC
NA	TRBV2	NA	TRBJ1-1	CASSDWGIATEAFF	TGTGCCAGCAGTGACTGGGGCATTGCCACTGAAGCTTTCTTT
NA	TRBV4-2	NA	TRBJ2-1	CASSPSGGNEQFF	TGTGCCAGCAGCCCGTCGGGCGGGAATGAGCAGTTCTTC
NA	TRBV6-5	NA	TRBJ1-1	CASSYMGAGDTEAFF	TGTGCCAGCAGTTACATGGGCGCGGGGGACACTGAAGCTTTCTTT
NA	TRBV30	NA	TRBJ1-5	CAWSEGSVQPQHF	TGTGCCTGGAGTGAGGGATCGGTTCAGCCCCAGCATTTT
NA	TRBV30	NA	TRBJ1-3	CAWSKGTGNTIYF	TGTGCCTGGAGTAAGGGGACTGGAAACACCATATATTTT
once	TRBV19	NA	TRBJ2-1	CASTTEAPYNEQFF	TGTGCCAGCACGACGGAAGCTCCCTACAATGAGCAGTTCTTC
few	TRBV29-1	NA	TRBJ2-1	CSALTSYNEQFF	TGCAGCGCCTTGACAAGCTACAATGAGCAGTTCTTC
NA	TRBV27	TRBD2	TRBJ2-1	CASTRGLAGVPNEQFF	TGTGCCAGCACCCGAGGACTAGCGGGAGTCCCCAATGAGCAGTTCTTC
NA	TRBV10-1	NA	TRBJ1-6	CASSPQGKESPLHF	TGCGCCAGCAGCCCCCAGGGGAAGGAATCACCCCTCCACTTT
NA	TRBV3-1/TRBV3-2	NA	TRBJ2-7	CASSQSTMPKQYF	TGTGCCAGCAGCCAGTCGACCATGCCAAAGCAGTACTTC
NA	TRBV2	NA	TRBJ1-6	CASSPGSRDSPLHF	TGTGCCAGCAGTCCGGGATCTAGGGATTCACCCCTCCACTTT
few	TRBV3-1/TRBV3-2	NA	TRBJ1-5	CASSHGRGLQPQHF	TGTGCCAGCAGCCATGGGCGGGGATTGCAGCCCCAGCATTTT
few	TRBV5-1	TRBD2	TRBJ2-5	CASSVTSGKETQYF	TGCGCCAGCAGCGTGACTAGCGGAAAAGAGACCCAGTACTTC
NA	TRBV2	TRBD1	TRBJ2-7	CASKRGQNYEQYF	TGTGCCAGCAAAAGGGGGCAGAACTACGAGCAGTACTTC
NA	TRBV24-1	NA	TRBJ1-2	CATSSRDGELAF	TGTGCCACCAGTTCCCGCGACGGGGAACTCGCCTTC
NA	TRBV5-1	TRBD2	TRBJ2-5	CASSLLASGSSETQYF	TGCGCCAGCAGCTTGCTGGCTAGCGGGAGTAGTGAGACCCAGTACTTC
NA	TRBV7-2	TRBD1	TRBJ2-5	CASSPRTGGETQYF	TGTGCCAGCAGCCCCAGGACAGGGGGAGAGACCCAGTACTTC
NA	TRBV7-2	NA	TRBJ2-1	CASGSESRQYNEQFF	TGTGCCAGCGGATCCGAATCTCGGCAATACAATGAGCAGTTCTTC
NA	TRBV10-3	TRBD2	TRBJ2-7	CAIKWDYEGEQYF	TGTGCCATCAAGTGGGACTACGAGGGCGAGCAGTACTTC
NA	TRBV11-2	TRBD2	TRBJ2-1	CASSFGLAGGQRENEQFF	TGTGCCAGCAGCTTCGGACTAGCGGGAGGGCAACGGGAAAATGAGCAGTTCTTC
NA	TRBV6-5	TRBD1	TRBJ2-7	CASSRGRGPSYEQYF	TGTGCCAGCAGCCGGGGCAGGGGGCCTTCCTACGAGCAGTACTTC
NA	TRBV2	NA	TRBJ1-2	CASRELLNYGYTF	TGTGCCAGCAGGGAACTGTTGAACTATGGCTACACCTTC
medium-sized	TRBV12-5	NA	TRBJ1-3	CASVMGGTGSGNTIYF	TGTGCTAGTGTCATGGGGGGCACCGGCTCTGGAAACACCATATATTTT